This passage covers 9 T cell receptor beta chains from one sample sequenced in a study of OX40 agonist ivuxolimab in advanced cancers. Here immunoSEQ multiplex PCR was the method, and the copy in TCRdb shows in-frame clones only, minus some. The repertoire holds 100,000 to 150,000 clones, with about 90% as singletons. Sequenced here: CD4+ or CD8+ T cells sorted from blood, sampled in a trial of the OX40 agonist ivuxolimab. The origin of the receptors is an adult with an advanced solid tumor such as melanoma, head and neck, liver or kidney cancer.

The gene calls are TRBV9 and TRBJ2-3; perhaps TRBD1 as D (5 bases). The CDR3 length is 15 residues. V dropped 0 bases and J dropped 3 bases, with 11 bases sitting between them. CDR1 and CDR2 from the germline V gene are SGDLS and YYNGEE. CDR3 bases: TGTGCCAGCAGCGTAGCTCGGAAGGGGACAGATACGCAGTATTTT. It yields the protein CASSVARKGTDTQYF.

The V call is TRBV5-1, the J call TRBJ1-2, with a weak D call TRBD1 (5 bases). Trimming pared 0 bases from V and 8 bases from J, leaving 14 bases between. CDR1 and CDR2 (germline): SGHRS, YFSETQ. CDR3 length equals 14 residues. DNA of the CDR3: TGCGCCAGCAGCTTGGGAGTGGGGACGAACGGCTACACCTTC. Its protein product is CASSLGVGTNGYTF.

This chain joins TRBV5-6 and TRBJ2-3, with a weak D call TRBD1 (5 bases). Germline V CDR1 and CDR2: SGHDT, YYEEEE. V shed 1 base and J shed 2 bases, with 14 bases lying between them. This CDR3 contains 16 residues. The CDR3 region has the DNA TGTGCCAGCAGCTTGCTTACAGGTTTCGACACAGATACGCAGTATTTT. This sequence encodes CASSLLTGFDTDTQYF.

This chain links TRBV6-6 with TRBJ2-7; D remains ambiguous. CDR1 MNHNY and CDR2 SVGAGI come from the germline V gene (reference sequence). V gave up 6 bases and J gave up 0 bases, with 6 bases separating them. The CDR3 has 12 amino acids. Written as DNA, the CDR3 is TGTGCCAGCAGAAGAGCCTCCTACGAGCAGTACTTC. This sequence encodes CASRRASYEQYF.

Note on this clone: Other DNA sequences of this sample code for an identical CDR3. This chain links TRBV28 with TRBJ2-7, with 11 bases that match TRBD2. Germline loops: CDR1 MDHEN, CDR2 SYDVKM. With V trimmed by 3 bases and J by 3 bases, 4 bases remained unmatched. The CDR3 sequence is 15 residues long. CDR3 amino acids: CASSFLAGGNYEQYF. For the CDR3, the DNA is TGTGCCAGCAGTTTCTTAGCGGGAGGGAACTACGAGCAGTACTTC.

The chain carries TRBV20-1 and TRBJ2-7; D is unresolved. The CDR3 spans 11 residues. The V end lost 0 bases, the J end lost 8 bases, and 8 bases lay between the germline ends. The germline V gene has CDR1 DFQATT and CDR2 SNEGSKA (reference sequence). Here the CDR3 reads CSARDNAKQYF. CDR3 bases: TGCAGTGCTAGAGATAATGCGAAGCAGTACTTC.

This clone was detected only once. The chain has TRBV7-2 and TRBJ2-7; TRBD2 agrees at 9 bases. V trimming: 4 bases; J trimming: 4 bases; junction bases outside the gene matches: 8. Germline CDR1 and CDR2: SGHTA and FQGNSA. The CDR3 totals 15 residues. The chain's CDR3 is CASSSTTSGRYEQYF. For the CDR3, the DNA is TGTGCCAGCAGCTCGACGACTAGCGGTAGATACGAGCAGTACTTC.

This chain joins TRBV18 and TRBJ2-5; 7 positions agree with TRBD2. CDR1 is KGHSH and CDR2 is LQKENI in the germline V gene. The V and J ends lost 2 bases and 2 bases, in that order; junction bases with no gene match: 8. This CDR3 comprises 16 residues. The CDR3 region is CASSPSPPSGQETQYF. DNA for the CDR3: TGTGCCAGCTCACCAAGCCCGCCTAGCGGTCAAGAGACCCAGTACTTC.

This chain links TRBV2 with TRBJ2-7, with D possibly being TRBD1 (6 bases). There are 14 residues in the CDR3. Trimming pared 1 base from V and 5 bases from J, leaving 12 bases between. Germline-derived CDR1 and CDR2 are SNHLY and FYNNEI. The CDR3 sequence: CASSEVVQGNEQYF. CDR3 in DNA: TGTGCCAGCAGTGAAGTTGTACAGGGCAACGAGCAGTACTTC.